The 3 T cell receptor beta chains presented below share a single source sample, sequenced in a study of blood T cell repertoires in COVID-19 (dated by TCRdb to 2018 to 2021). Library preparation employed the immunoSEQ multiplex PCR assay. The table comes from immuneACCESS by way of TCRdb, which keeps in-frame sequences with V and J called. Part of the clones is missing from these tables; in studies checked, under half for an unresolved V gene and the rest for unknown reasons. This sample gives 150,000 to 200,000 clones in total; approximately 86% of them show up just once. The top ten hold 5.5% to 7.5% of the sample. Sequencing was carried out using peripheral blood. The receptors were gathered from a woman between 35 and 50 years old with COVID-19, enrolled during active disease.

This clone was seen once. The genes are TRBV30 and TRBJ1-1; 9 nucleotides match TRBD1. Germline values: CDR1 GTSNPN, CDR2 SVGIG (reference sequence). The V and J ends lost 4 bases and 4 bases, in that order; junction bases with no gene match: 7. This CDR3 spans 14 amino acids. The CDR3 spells CAWIGDRAATEAFF. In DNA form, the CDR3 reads TGTGCCTGGATCGGGGACAGGGCAGCCACTGAAGCTTTCTTT.

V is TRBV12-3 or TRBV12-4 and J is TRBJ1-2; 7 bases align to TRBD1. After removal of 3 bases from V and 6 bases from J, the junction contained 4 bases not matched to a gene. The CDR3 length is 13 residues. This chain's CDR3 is CASSFQQGHGYTF. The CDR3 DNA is TGTGCCAGCAGTTTTCAACAGGGGCATGGCTACACCTTC.

CDR3 amino acids: CATSRVTPGLALGQETQYF. The CDR3 region has the DNA TGTGCCACCAGCAGGGTAACCCCGGGACTAGCGTTGGGGCAAGAGACCCAGTACTTC. The V call is TRBV15, the J call TRBJ2-5; 10 bases map to TRBD2. The CDR3 length is 19 residues. Per germline, CDR1 LNHNV and CDR2 YYDKDF (reference sequence). Unmatched junction bases numbered 15, after V lost 3 bases and J lost 2 bases.